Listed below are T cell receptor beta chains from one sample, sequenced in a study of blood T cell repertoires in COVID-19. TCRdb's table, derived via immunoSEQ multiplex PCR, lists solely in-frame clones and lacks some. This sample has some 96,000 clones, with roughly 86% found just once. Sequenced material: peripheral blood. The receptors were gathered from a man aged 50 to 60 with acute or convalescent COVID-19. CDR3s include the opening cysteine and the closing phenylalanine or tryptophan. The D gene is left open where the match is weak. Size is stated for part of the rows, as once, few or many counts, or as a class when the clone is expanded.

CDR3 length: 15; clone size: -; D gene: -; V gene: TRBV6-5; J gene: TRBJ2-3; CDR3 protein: CASSYSPSGTDTQYF; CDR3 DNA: TGTGCCAGCAGTTACAGCCCTAGTGGCACAGATACGCAGTATTTT
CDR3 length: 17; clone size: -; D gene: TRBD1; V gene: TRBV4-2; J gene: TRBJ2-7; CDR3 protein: CASSQDSPATGRYEQYF; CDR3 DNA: TGTGCCAGCAGCCAAGATTCCCCAGCGACAGGGCGCTACGAGCAGTACTTC
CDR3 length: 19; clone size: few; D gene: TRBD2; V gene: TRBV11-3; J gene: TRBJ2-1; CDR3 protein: CASSLPPGLAGRSYNEQFF; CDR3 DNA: TGTGCCAGCAGCTTACCTCCGGGACTAGCTGGGCGCTCCTACAATGAGCAGTTCTTC
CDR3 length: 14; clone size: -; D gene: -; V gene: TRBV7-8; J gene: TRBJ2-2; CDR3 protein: CASSLTGDTGELFF; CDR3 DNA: TGTGCCAGCAGCTTAACGGGGGACACCGGGGAGCTGTTTTTT
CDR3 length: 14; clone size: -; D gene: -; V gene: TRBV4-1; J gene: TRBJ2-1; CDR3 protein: CASGRPSRDNEQFF; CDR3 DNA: TGCGCCAGCGGGAGGCCCTCCCGAGACAATGAGCAGTTCTTC
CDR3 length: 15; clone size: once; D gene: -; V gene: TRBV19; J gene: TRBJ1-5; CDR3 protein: CASSMQQGIRQPQHF; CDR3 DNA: TGTGCCAGTAGTATGCAACAGGGTATCCGACAGCCCCAGCATTTT
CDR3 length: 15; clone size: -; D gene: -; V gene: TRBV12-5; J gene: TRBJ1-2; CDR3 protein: CASGLGLGKNYGYTF; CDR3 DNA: TGTGCTAGTGGTTTGGGGCTCGGGAAAAACTATGGCTACACCTTC
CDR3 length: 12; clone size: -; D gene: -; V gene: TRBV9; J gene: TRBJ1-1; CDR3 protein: CASSGGNTEAFF; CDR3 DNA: TGTGCCAGCAGTGGCGGGAACACTGAAGCTTTCTTT
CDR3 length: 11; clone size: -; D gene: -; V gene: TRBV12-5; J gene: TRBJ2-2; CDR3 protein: CASGFLGELFF; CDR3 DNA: TGTGCTAGTGGATTCCTCGGGGAGCTGTTTTTT
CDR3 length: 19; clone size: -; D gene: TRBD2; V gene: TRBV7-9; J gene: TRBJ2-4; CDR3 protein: CASSLKRLAGGEAKNIQYF; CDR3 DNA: TGTGCCAGCAGCTTAAAAAGACTAGCGGGAGGTGAGGCCAAAAACATTCAGTACTTC
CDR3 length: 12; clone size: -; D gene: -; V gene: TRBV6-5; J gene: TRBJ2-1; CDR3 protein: CASSYGLDEQFF; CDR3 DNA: TGTGCCAGCAGTTACGGACTCGATGAGCAGTTCTTC
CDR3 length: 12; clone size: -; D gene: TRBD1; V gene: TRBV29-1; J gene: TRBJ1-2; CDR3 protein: CSIGTGLSGYTF; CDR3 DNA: TGCAGCATCGGGACAGGGCTTTCGGGCTACACCTTC
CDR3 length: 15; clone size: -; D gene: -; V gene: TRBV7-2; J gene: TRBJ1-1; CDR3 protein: CASSFRGVPNTEAFF; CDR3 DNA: TGTGCCAGCAGCTTCCGGGGTGTCCCGAACACTGAAGCTTTCTTT
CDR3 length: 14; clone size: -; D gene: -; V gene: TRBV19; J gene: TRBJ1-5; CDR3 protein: CASSIAAGSQPQHF; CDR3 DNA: TGTGCCAGTAGTATAGCGGCAGGGTCGCAGCCCCAGCATTTT
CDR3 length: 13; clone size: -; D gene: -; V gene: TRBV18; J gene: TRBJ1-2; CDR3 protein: CASSLTTGLDYTF; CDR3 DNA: TGTGCCAGCTCACTAACGACAGGCTTAGACTACACCTTC
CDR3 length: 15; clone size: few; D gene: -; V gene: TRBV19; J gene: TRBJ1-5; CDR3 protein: CASSIRLYLNQPQHF; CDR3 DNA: TGTGCCAGTAGTATCAGACTGTACCTCAATCAGCCCCAGCATTTT
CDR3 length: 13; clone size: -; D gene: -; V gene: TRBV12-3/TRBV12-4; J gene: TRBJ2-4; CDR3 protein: CASRFITKNIQYF; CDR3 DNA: TGTGCCAGCAGATTTATTACCAAAAACATTCAGTACTTC
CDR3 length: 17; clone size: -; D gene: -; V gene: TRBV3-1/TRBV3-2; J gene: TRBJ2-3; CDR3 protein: CASSQDKIGTFTDTQYF; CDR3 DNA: TGTGCCAGCAGCCAAGACAAGATCGGGACTTTCACAGATACGCAGTATTTT
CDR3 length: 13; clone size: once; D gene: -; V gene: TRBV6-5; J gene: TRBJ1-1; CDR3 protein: CASNRGMNTEAFF; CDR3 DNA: TGTGCCAGCAATAGGGGAATGAACACTGAAGCTTTCTTT
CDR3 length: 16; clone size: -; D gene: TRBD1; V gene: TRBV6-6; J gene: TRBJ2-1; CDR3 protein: CASSRGPGTGDNEQFF; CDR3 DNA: TGTGCCAGCAGTCGCGGTCCCGGGACAGGGGACAATGAGCAGTTCTTC
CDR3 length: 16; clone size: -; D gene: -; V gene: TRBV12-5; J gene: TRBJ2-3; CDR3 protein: CASGVVLSSAADTQYF; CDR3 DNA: TGTGCTAGTGGGGTCGTTCTAAGTTCGGCGGCAGATACGCAGTATTTT
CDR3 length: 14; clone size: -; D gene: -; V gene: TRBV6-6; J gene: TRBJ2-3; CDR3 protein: CASTLPGSGDTQYF; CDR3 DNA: TGTGCCAGCACCCTACCCGGGAGCGGGGATACGCAGTATTTT